This T cell receptor beta chain is from a study of blood T cell repertoires in COVID-19. Turning to the study itself: Acute-phase and convalescent COVID-19 samples originated in the United States, Italy and Spain. Sources were T cells, B-cell-depleted T cells, or PBMCs; the material itself was cDNA or gDNA.

Per the original data handling: From reference gene primer amplification, estimates of nucleated cell counts were derived. The method was immunoSEQ multiplex PCR; TCRdb's version includes in-frame clones alone and lacks a portion of them. The V and J calls and clone size were taken over from that table, and D and trimming were inferred from the DNA. The data show 150,000 to 200,000 clones, 90% to 95% seen once. There are 16 residues in the CDR3. This sequence joins TRBV21-1 and TRBJ1-3; TRBD1 is the table's D call and was not checked against the DNA. TRBV21-1 is a known pseudogene. The TCR sequence derives from a woman aged 45-65 years with acute or convalescent COVID-19. The specimen sequenced was peripheral blood. The chain's CDR3 is CARSSPGQFSGNTIYF. The CDR3 DNA reads TGTGCCAGATCCTCGCCGGGACAGTTCTCTGGAAACACCATATATTTT.